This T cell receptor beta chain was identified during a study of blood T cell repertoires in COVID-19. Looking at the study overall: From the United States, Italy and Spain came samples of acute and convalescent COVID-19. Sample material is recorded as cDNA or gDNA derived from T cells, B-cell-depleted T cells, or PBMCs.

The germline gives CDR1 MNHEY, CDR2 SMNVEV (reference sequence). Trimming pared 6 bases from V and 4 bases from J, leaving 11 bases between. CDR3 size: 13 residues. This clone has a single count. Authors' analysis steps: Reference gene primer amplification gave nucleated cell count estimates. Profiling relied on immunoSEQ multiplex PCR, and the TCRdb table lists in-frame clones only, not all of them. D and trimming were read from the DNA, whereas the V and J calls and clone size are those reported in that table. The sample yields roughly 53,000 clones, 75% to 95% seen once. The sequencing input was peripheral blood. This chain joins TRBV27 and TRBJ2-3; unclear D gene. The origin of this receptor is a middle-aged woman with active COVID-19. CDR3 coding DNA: TGTGCCAGCAGCGGGTCCCGAGCAGATACGCAGTATTTT. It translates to CASSGSRADTQYF.